This record covers a single TCR beta chain. Its target is not known. Germline lookup yields CDR1 MGHRA and CDR2 YSYEKL. This CDR3 has 14 amino acids. Trimming pared 2 bases from V and 1 base from J, leaving 8 bases between. The PCR contained 60 Vbeta and 13 Jbeta primers. TCRdb's copy holds only in-frame clones and misses some; the assay was immunoSEQ multiplex PCR. The sample has 75,000 to 80,000 clones. The data belong to a study of cytomegalovirus exposure and HLA in healthy donors. Study observations and caveats: In a later analysis, HLA-C alleles had the fewest associated TCRs, DRB1 alleles the most. No immune exposure information besides CMV serostatus was available. According to an earlier analysis, most TCR beta V segments yielded productive rearrangements about 87% or about 30% of the time.

The TCR sequence derives from a man between 18 and 29 years old in good health and CMV-seropositive. The sequencing sample was made of PBMCs. The chain carries TRBV4-1 and TRBJ1-1; tentatively, D is TRBD1 (6 bases). In DNA form, the CDR3 reads TGCGCCAGCAGCCAAACACAGGGGAACACTGAAGCTTTCTTT. Protein sequence: CASSQTQGNTEAFF.